Shown below are 17 T cell receptor beta chains from a single sample sequenced in a study of T cell clonality in common variable immunodeficiency. Produced via immunoSEQ multiplex PCR; TCRdb's table is partial and in-frame only. The sample lists 40,000 to 45,000 clones, none appearing once, the ten largest making up 8.5% to 12%. Sequenced: peripheral blood mononuclear cells. The receptors stem from a person aged 18 to 75 in good health.

In its sample, this clone was seen many times. The read finishes 3 residues shy of the CDR3 end, and the germline J gene is used to complete it. The V gene is TRBV4-1, the J gene TRBJ2-7; possibly TRBD1 for D (6 bases). Trimming stripped 0 bases from V and 0 bases from J, with 9 bases between. This CDR3 contains 15 residues. Germline CDR1 and CDR2: MGHRA and YSYEKL. The CDR3 sequence is CASSQDPGDSYEQYF. CDR3 DNA (partial): TGCGCCAGCAGCCAAGACCCAGGGGACTCCTACGAG.

This clone was recorded at least ten times. The read halts 3 residues ahead of the CDR3 end, with the missing end drawn from the germline J gene. The V and J genes are TRBV5-6 and TRBJ2-7, with 7 bases matching TRBD1. The germline V gene has CDR1 SGHDT and CDR2 YYEEEE. The CDR3 is 13 residues long. The J segment lost 2 bases and the V segment lost 7 bases, leaving 6 bases of the junction unmatched. The chain's CDR3 is CASFRQGAYEQYF. Partial CDR3 DNA: TGTGCCAGCTTCCGGCAGGGGGCCTACGAG. Full variable domain (outside the CDR3, taken from reference TRBV5-6 and TRBJ2-7): DAGVTQSPTHLIKTRGQQVTLRCSPKSGHDTVSWYQQALGQGPQFIFQYYEEEERQRGNFPDRFSGHQFPNYSSELNVNALLLGDSALYLCASFRQGAYEQYFGPGTRLTVT.

This clone was seen at least ten times. The read comes to an end 3 residues before the CDR3 does, leaving the germline J gene to fill in the end. This rearrangement joins TRBV5-1 to TRBJ1-1; the match to TRBD1 covers 8 bases. V dropped 1 base and J dropped 1; count of bases not matched to a gene: 6. This CDR3 comprises 16 residues. Germline values: CDR1 SGHRS, CDR2 YFSETQ. The CDR3 region is CASSLITGGWNTEAFF. CDR3 DNA, as far as it was read: TGCGCCAGCAGCTTGATAACAGGGGGTTGGAACACTGAA.

This clone has a count of ten or more. The CDR3 DNA, read in part, is TGCGCCAGCAGCCGGACAGGGGAAAACACC. It yields the protein CASSRTGENT. The complete CDR3 protein is CASSRTGENTIYF. The chain is built from TRBV4-1 and TRBJ1-3; TRBD1 agrees at 9 bases. The read falls 3 residues short of the CDR3 end, and the missing part is taken from the germline J gene. Germline CDR1 and CDR2: MGHRA and YSYEKL. The V and J ends lost 4 bases and 6 bases, in that order; junction bases with no gene match: 1. The CDR3 covers 13 residues.

This clone was found many times. Read coverage stops 3 residues before the CDR3 terminus; the germline J gene supplies the remainder. The chain joins TRBV29-1 to TRBJ2-1, with 11 nucleotides matching TRBD2. This CDR3 region has 15 residues. Germline V gene lookup returns CDR1 SQVTM and CDR2 ANQGSEA. Trimming cost V 6 bases and J 6 bases; bases outside gene matches: 10. The sequenced CDR3 bases are TGCAGCGTGACGACTAGCGGGAAACCCTCCAATGAG. This encodes CSVTTSGKPSNE. The whole CDR3 reads CSVTTSGKPSNEQFF.

This clone was found many times. The DNA ends 3 residues before the CDR3 does, and the rest of the CDR3 is filled in from the germline J gene. The chain links TRBV5-1 to TRBJ2-3; possibly TRBD1 for D (5 bases). V was pared by 4 bases and J by 4 bases, with 16 bases between. CDR1 SGHRS and CDR2 YFSETQ come from the germline V gene. The CDR3 loop spans 15 amino acids. The CDR3 sequence: CASSQTLLGADTQYF. The CDR3 bases that were read are TGCGCCAGCAGCCAAACCCTCCTAGGGGCAGATACG.

This clone came up many times. The CDR3 end is not reached by the read, which stops 3 residues before it; the germline J gene fills it in. This chain connects TRBV6-4 to TRBJ2-3; D tentatively reads TRBD1 or TRBD2 (5 bases each). Germline loops: CDR1 MRHNA, CDR2 SNTAGT. Trimming left V 3 bases short and J 5 bases short, with 9 bases between. The CDR3 is 13 amino acids. CDR3 protein: CASSDERGDTQYF. CDR3 bases read: TGTGCCAGCAGTGATGAGAGGGGAGATACG.

This clone was recorded at least ten times. Read sequence stops 3 residues before the CDR3 end, and the germline J gene provides the missing end. The rearrangement uses TRBV7-2 and TRBJ1-6; no reliable D call. Germline loops: CDR1 SGHTA, CDR2 FQGNSA. The V and J ends lost 7 bases and 0 bases respectively, with 10 bases between them. The CDR3 length is 15 residues. CDR3 DNA (partial): TGTGCCAGCACCCCTAGTTCCTCCTATAATTCACCC. Its protein is CASTPSSSYNSP. The whole CDR3 protein reads CASTPSSSYNSPLHF.

This clone was counted many times. Sequencing ends 3 residues short of the CDR3 end; the germline J gene provides the rest. The J gene is TRBJ1-3, the V gene TRBV5-6; D possibly corresponds to TRBD1 (5 bases). Germline V gene lookup returns CDR1 SGHDT and CDR2 YYEEEE. The CDR3 contains 13 residues. CDR3 loop: CASSASGTSGIYF. CDR3 bases read: TGTGCCAGCAGCGCCTCCGGGACTAGCGGT.

This clone was seen many times. The CDR3 goes on 3 residues after the read ends, and that part is filled in from the germline J gene. This rearrangement joins TRBV28 to TRBJ1-2; D unclear. Germline assignment: CDR1 MDHEN and CDR2 SYDVKM. The CDR3 extends over 13 amino acids. The germline V and J ends were trimmed by 3 bases and 3 bases, with 8 bases remaining between them. The covered CDR3 bases are TGTGCCAGCAGTTTCAAAGGGTACTATGGC. As protein: CASSFKGYYG. In full, the CDR3 is CASSFKGYYGYTF.

This clone was seen ten or more times. With the read ending 3 residues before the CDR3 end, the germline J gene is used to fill in that end. This chain links TRBV9 with TRBJ2-2, with 9 nucleotides matching TRBD1. The CDR3 spans 19 residues. CDR1 and CDR2 (germline): SGDLS, YYNGEE. V gave up 4 bases and J gave up 0 bases; unmatched junction bases: 13. CDR3 sequence: CASSFQGQGTDSNTGELFF. CDR3 DNA, as far as it was read: TGTGCCAGCAGCTTCCAAGGACAGGGGACCGATTCGAACACCGGGGAG.

This clone was counted ten times or more. The CDR3 end lies 3 residues beyond the end of the read and is filled in from the germline J gene. The V and J genes are TRBV19 and TRBJ2-7; possibly TRBD1 for D (5 bases). The CDR3 loop spans 14 amino acids. With 4 bases removed from V and 2 bases from J, the gap between germline ends came to 12 bases. The germline gives CDR1 LNHDA, CDR2 SQIVND (reference sequence). The CDR3 sequence is CASSNQGPAYEQYF. Incomplete CDR3 DNA: TGTGCCAGTAGTAATCAGGGTCCGGCCTACGAG.

This clone was recorded at least ten times. The CDR3 end is not reached by the read, which stops 3 residues before it; the germline J gene fills it in. The chain employs TRBV11-3 and TRBJ2-1, with 7 bases identical to TRBD1. Germline CDR1 reads SGHNT; CDR2 reads YENEEA. V was clipped by 5 bases and J by 6 bases; unmatched bases: 10. This CDR3 region has 15 residues. CDR3: CASSPDRALFNEQFF. The CDR3 bases that were read are TGTGCCAGCAGCCCCGACAGGGCCCTTTTCAATGAG.

This clone showed up many times. With the read ending 3 residues before the CDR3 end, the germline J gene is used to fill in that end. The chain links TRBV5-8 to TRBJ2-3; the D gene is possibly TRBD2 (5 bases). The CDR3 is made up of 15 amino acids. Germline V gene lookup returns CDR1 SGHTS and CDR2 YDEGEE. With 2 bases removed from V and 0 bases from J, the gap between germline ends came to 10 bases. CDR3 bases read: TGTGCCAGCAGCTTTCTCTGGACTAGCACAGATACG. It encodes CASSFLWTSTDT. The CDR3 as a whole reads CASSFLWTSTDTQYF.

This clone occurred many times. The read ends 3 residues before the CDR3 terminus; that terminus is restored from the germline J gene. The chain employs TRBV6-1 and TRBJ2-6; D remains ambiguous. V was clipped by 4 bases and J by 0 bases, with 7 bases between them. There are 15 residues in the CDR3. Germline V gene data show CDR1 as MNHNS and CDR2 as SASEGT. Partial CDR3 DNA: TGTGCCAGCAGTGGCCCGGTCTCTGGGGCCAACGTC. This translates into CASSGPVSGANV. The complete CDR3 protein is CASSGPVSGANVLTF.

This clone occurred many times. The CDR3 is cut off 3 residues early in the read; its end comes from the germline J gene. The chain carries TRBV28 and TRBJ2-7; TRBD2 might be the D (5 bases). Trimming removed 3 bases at V and 3 bases at J, with 12 bases between. The CDR3 totals 14 residues. Germline loops: CDR1 MDHEN, CDR2 SYDVKM. The CDR3 loop is CASSLSRGFYEQYF. The CDR3 DNA, read in part, is TGTGCCAGCAGTTTGTCACGAGGGTTCTACGAG.

In this sample, this clone turned up many times. The read stops 3 residues short of the end of the CDR3; the missing end is completed from the germline J gene. The V gene is TRBV6-2 or TRBV6-3, the J gene TRBJ2-3; 10 nucleotides match TRBD2. The V segment lost 8 bases and the J segment 4 bases; nucleotides outside the gene matches: 9. This CDR3 contains 15 residues. Germline values: CDR1 MNHEY, CDR2 SVGEGT. The CDR3 DNA, read in part, is TGTGCCAGCGACCGTACGAGCGGGGGGGCAGATACG. This translates into CASDRTSGGADT. The whole CDR3 protein is CASDRTSGGADTQYF.